One T cell receptor (beta chain) is described in this entry. Its antigen is currently unknown. This record comes from a study of cytomegalovirus exposure and HLA in healthy donors. The overall study: The study's early data release held roughly 91 million unique TCRs from HLA-typed donors.

PCR employed 60 Vbeta and 13 Jbeta primers. Sequenced by immunoSEQ multiplex PCR; TCRdb stores in-frame clones only, minus some. Counted here are around 130,000 clones, roughly 79% occurring once; the ten biggest clones make up roughly 2.2%. Study results and caveats: The classifier was said to identify cytomegalovirus status with high specificity and sensitivity.

The sequence came from a middle-aged woman in good health and CMV-seronegative. Sequenced material: PBMCs.

The CDR3 spells CASSVEGTVSYNEQFF. CDR3 nucleotides: TGTGCCAGCAGCGTAGAGGGGACAGTCTCCTACAATGAGCAGTTCTTC. The chain couples TRBV9 to TRBJ2-1; TRBD1 aligns across 7 bases. CDR1 and CDR2 (germline): SGDLS, YYNGEE. The CDR3 is 16 residues long. The ends lost 0 bases at V and 0 bases at J; junction bases unmatched: 3.